The next 21 T cell receptor beta chains were all read from a single sample in a study of cytomegalovirus exposure and HLA in healthy donors. Primers: 60 Vbeta forward and 13 Jbeta reverse. Profiled with immunoSEQ multiplex PCR; TCRdb holds only in-frame clones, not every one. This sample carries around 67,000 clones, around 64% of them seen once, and the ten largest clones take roughly 3%. The sample consisted of PBMCs. These receptor sequences come from a woman aged 50 to 60 in good health and CMV-seronegative.

Comment on this clone: Different DNA sequences within this sample yield the same CDR3. CDR3 DNA sequence: TGCGCCAGCAGCCTGCAGGGGCAGTCCTACGAGCAGTACTTC. Encoded protein: CASSLQGQSYEQYF. The chain links TRBV5-1 to TRBJ2-7; D possibly corresponds to TRBD1 (6 bases). CDR1 is SGHRS, CDR2 YFSETQ, per germline. V was cut by 4 bases and J by 1 base, with 12 bases left in between. The CDR3 has 14 residues.

A single count supports this clone. This sequence joins TRBV5-1 and TRBJ2-1; TRBD2 matches 12 bases. Germline lookup yields CDR1 SGHRS and CDR2 YFSETQ. The CDR3 has 18 amino acids. The J segment lost 6 bases and the V segment lost 0 bases, leaving 10 bases of the junction unmatched. In DNA, the CDR3 is TGCGCCAGCAGCTTGGGAGTCCTAGCGGGAGGGCCGACCAATGAGCAGTTCTTC. Protein sequence: CASSLGVLAGGPTNEQFF. The full variable domain, in which reference TRBV5-1 and TRBJ2-1 provide the parts outside the CDR3, is KAGVTQTPRYLIKTRGQQVTLSCSPISGHRSVSWYQQTPGQGLQFLFEYFSETQRNKGNFPGRFSGRQFSNSRSEMNVSTLELGDSALYLCASSLGVLAGGPTNEQFFGPGTRLTVL.

This clone was recorded a few times. The CDR3 bases are TGTGCCAGCAGCGGACTAGGCTGGGACGAGCAGTACTTC. Translated: CASSGLGWDEQYF. This chain joins TRBV9 and TRBJ2-7; tentatively, D is TRBD2 (6 bases). The V gene lost 3 bases and the J gene lost 5 bases, with 12 bases spanning the gap. This CDR3 spans 13 amino acids. CDR1 SGDLS and CDR2 YYNGEE come from the germline V gene.

The CDR3 DNA sequence: TGTGCCAGCAGCTCCCACGGACTCGTGGAGGGTGATGGCTACACCTTC. Protein sequence: CASSSHGLVEGDGYTF. The V call is TRBV5-8, the J call TRBJ1-2, with no clear D. Germline V gene data show CDR1 as SGHTS and CDR2 as YDEGEE. V lost 3 bases and J lost 6, with 21 bases in between. This CDR3 has 16 residues. Full variable domain (remainder filled in from reference TRBV5-8 and TRBJ1-2): EAGVTQSPTHLIKTRGQQATLRCSPISGHTSVYWYQQALGLGLQFLLWYDEGEERNRGNFPPRFSGRQFPNYSSELNVNALELEDSALYLCASSSHGLVEGDGYTFGSGTRLTVV.

The V and J genes are TRBV4-3 and TRBJ2-5; TRBD2 matches 13 bases. The CDR3 runs 16 residues. Germline V gene lookup returns CDR1 LGHNA and CDR2 YSLEER. V lost 0 bases to trimming and J lost 3 bases; unmatched junction nucleotides: 1. In DNA form, the CDR3 reads TGCGCCAGCAGCCAAGAGGGGACTAGCGGGAAAGAGACCCAGTACTTC. Its protein is CASSQEGTSGKETQYF.

The V gene is TRBV5-1, the J gene TRBJ2-5; D ambiguous. The CDR3 is made up of 13 amino acids. Trimming took off 0 bases at V and 4 bases at J, with 7 bases between the two ends. Germline V CDR1 and CDR2: SGHRS, YFSETQ. This CDR3 reads CASSLDPGETQYF. In DNA, the CDR3 is TGCGCCAGCAGCTTGGATCCGGGAGAGACCCAGTACTTC. The whole variable domain, remainder taken from reference TRBV5-1 and TRBJ2-5, is KAGVTQTPRYLIKTRGQQVTLSCSPISGHRSVSWYQQTPGQGLQFLFEYFSETQRNKGNFPGRFSGRQFSNSRSEMNVSTLELGDSALYLCASSLDPGETQYFGPGTRLLVL.

This clone showed up just once. The chain links TRBV4-1 to TRBJ1-1, with D maybe TRBD1 (5 bases). V gave up 0 bases and J gave up 1 base, with 12 bases separating them. The CDR3 contains 16 residues. The germline CDR1 and CDR2 sequences are MGHRA and YSYEKL. DNA for the CDR3: TGCGCCAGCAGCCAAGAAGGGGCCGTTCAGAACACTGAAGCTTTCTTT. The encoded protein is CASSQEGAVQNTEAFF.

The gene calls are TRBV2 and TRBJ2-3, with 7 bases that match TRBD2. This CDR3 comprises 13 residues. Germline V gives CDR1 SNHLY, CDR2 FYNNEI. V was clipped by 6 bases and J by 4 bases; unmatched bases: 4. The CDR3 bases are TGTGCCAGCAGGGCGGGAGAGGCAGATACGCAGTATTTT. This gives the protein CASRAGEADTQYF.

This clone came up a few times. The V call is TRBV4-3, the J call TRBJ1-1; D not certain. The CDR3 spans 15 residues. Germline V gene sequence: CDR1 LGHNA, CDR2 YSLEER. Trimming removed 3 bases from V and 1 base from J, with 12 bases in between. The CDR3: CASSHQTAGNTEAFF. The CDR3 DNA sequence: TGCGCCAGCAGCCATCAGACGGCGGGGAACACTGAAGCTTTCTTT.

This sequence joins TRBV2 and TRBJ1-2, with 9 bases lining up with TRBD1. Trimming took 7 bases from V and 7 from J; bases not matched to a gene: 16. This CDR3 has 16 residues. CDR1 is SNHLY and CDR2 is FYNNEI in the germline V gene. CDR3 DNA: TGTGCCAGCAACCAGTACCTGGGACAGGGTTCCGGTGGCTACACCTTC. Translated, it gives CASNQYLGQGSGGYTF.

By proportion, this clone is medium-sized (0.01 to 0.1%). The rearrangement uses TRBV5-1 and TRBJ2-5; possible D gene TRBD2, 5 bases. This CDR3 is 14 amino acids long. CDR1 and CDR2 from the germline V gene are SGHRS and YFSETQ. Deletions cut 0 bases from V and 5 bases from J, with 11 bases between. CDR3 amino acids: CASSLALAAETQYF. CDR3 DNA sequence: TGCGCCAGCAGCTTGGCCCTAGCTGCGGAGACCCAGTACTTC.

The rearrangement joins TRBV6-5 to TRBJ2-7; 7 bases fit TRBD1. Germline V gene data show CDR1 as MNHEY and CDR2 as SVGAGI. The ends lost 0 bases at V and 2 bases at J; junction bases unmatched: 7. CDR3 length: 16 residues. Written as DNA, the CDR3 is TGTGCCAGCAGTTACTCGATGGGACAGCGTCCCTACGAGCAGTACTTC. Its translation: CASSYSMGQRPYEQYF.

This rearrangement joins TRBV29-1 to TRBJ1-5, with no clear D. This CDR3 region has 13 residues. Germline V gene sequence: CDR1 SQVTM, CDR2 ANQGSEA. The CDR3 DNA sequence: TGCGCCGTAACCGCCCGGGGTAGTCAGCCCCAGCATTTT. This encodes CAVTARGSQPQHF.

V and J are TRBV18 and TRBJ2-1; TRBD2 matches at 7 bases. The CDR3 is made up of 14 amino acids. Germline CDR1 and CDR2: KGHSH and LQKENI. J lost 3 bases, V lost 2 bases, and 1 base had no gene match. The CDR3 DNA reads TGTGCCAGCTCACCAGAGCGGGACTACAATGAGCAGTTCTTC. Its protein product is CASSPERDYNEQFF.

The count of this clone is one. The rearrangement links TRBV28 to TRBJ2-7; 7 bases map to TRBD2. This CDR3 region has 15 residues. V shed 2 bases, J shed 3 bases, and the junction held 7 bases outside the gene matches. The germline V gene has CDR1 MDHEN and CDR2 SYDVKM. The CDR3 DNA reads TGTGCCAGCAGTTTAGGCACCGGGGGGTACTACGAGCAGTACTTC. This translates into CASSLGTGGYYEQYF.

V usage is TRBV10-1 and J usage is TRBJ2-7, with TRBD2 as a possible D gene (6 bases). Deletions cut 3 bases from V and 5 bases from J, with 17 bases between. CDR1 and CDR2 (germline): WNHNN, SYGVQD (reference sequence). The length of the CDR3 is 15 residues. The CDR3 reads CASSDGGPALDEQYF. Written as DNA, the CDR3 is TGCGCCAGCAGTGACGGGGGACCGGCACTCGACGAGCAGTACTTC.

The rearrangement links TRBV6-5 to TRBJ1-2; 8 bases fit TRBD1. Germline V gene data show CDR1 as MNHEY and CDR2 as SVGAGI. This CDR3 region has 13 residues. After removal of 5 bases from V and 4 bases from J, the junction contained 3 bases not matched to a gene. The CDR3 nucleotides read TGTGCCAGCAGTAGGACAGGGAGCTATGGCTACACCTTC. The encoded protein is CASSRTGSYGYTF.

This rearrangement joins TRBV29-1 to TRBJ1-1; 9 nucleotides align to TRBD1. The J segment lost 4 bases and the V segment lost 4 bases, leaving 7 bases of the junction unmatched. Germline V gives CDR1 SQVTM, CDR2 ANQGSEA. This CDR3 contains 14 residues. Written as DNA, the CDR3 is TGCAGCGTTGGGGGGGGGACAGGGTTCACTGAAGCTTTCTTT. This translates into CSVGGGTGFTEAFF.

The sample holds a few counts of this clone. The rearrangement links TRBV7-9 to TRBJ2-7; D remains ambiguous. Germline CDR1 and CDR2: SEHNR and FQNEAQ (reference sequence). Deletions cut 2 bases from V and 7 bases from J, with 9 bases between. CDR3 length: 12 residues. CDR3 in amino acids: CASSLSFGEQYF. CDR3 bases: TGTGCCAGCAGCTTATCGTTCGGGGAGCAGTACTTC. Combining the CDR3 with reference TRBV7-9 and TRBJ2-7 gives the whole variable domain DTGVSQNPRHKITKRGQNVTFRCDPISEHNRLYWYRQTLGQGPEFLTYFQNEAQLEKSRLLSDRFSAERPKGSFSTLEIQRTEQGDSAMYLCASSLSFGEQYFGPGTRLTVT.

The chain couples TRBV4-1 to TRBJ2-7; TRBD1 is a possible D gene (6 bases). The CDR3 runs to 14 residues. CDR1 is MGHRA and CDR2 is YSYEKL in the germline V gene. Trimming took 1 base from V and 5 from J, leaving 12 bases between them. The CDR3 reads CASSQVTGSHEQYF. CDR3 bases: TGCGCCAGCAGCCAAGTTACAGGGTCCCACGAGCAGTACTTC.

The rearrangement joins TRBV5-6 to TRBJ2-7, with a possible D match to TRBD1 (5 bases). CDR3 length: 12 residues. From germline, CDR1 is SGHDT and CDR2 YYEEEE. Trimming removed 4 bases from V and 5 bases from J, with 10 bases in between. The CDR3 protein is CASSIDRNEQYF. Written as DNA, the CDR3 is TGTGCCAGCAGCATCGACAGAAACGAGCAGTACTTC.